The 20 T cell receptor beta chains presented below share a single source sample, sequenced in a study of blood T cell repertoires in COVID-19. Using immunoSEQ multiplex PCR, the repertoire was profiled, and TCRdb retains in-frame clones only, with some absent. This repertoire shows under 300,000 clones, 88% found once; its top ten account for less than 3%. What was sequenced was PBMCs or T cells enriched from blood (not recorded which). The receptors were sampled from a woman aged 45-59 years who had recovered from COVID-19.

Of note for this clone: Other DNA sequences in this sample translate to the same CDR3. The rearrangement uses TRBV5-1 and TRBJ2-7, with TRBD1 matching 9 bases. Per the germline V gene, CDR1 is SGHRS and CDR2 is YFSETQ. V shed 4 bases, J shed 1 base, and the junction held 3 bases outside the gene matches. The CDR3 consists of 14 residues. Written as DNA, the CDR3 is TGCGCCAGCAGCACGGACAGGGGTTCCTACGAGCAGTACTTC. It encodes CASSTDRGSYEQYF.

The chain links TRBV5-1 to TRBJ2-1; 7 bases match TRBD2. The germline gives CDR1 SGHRS, CDR2 YFSETQ. The CDR3 has 13 amino acids. The V segment lost 0 bases and the J segment 9 bases; nucleotides outside the gene matches: 3. The DNA of the CDR3 is TGCGCCAGCAGCTTGGACACGGGAGGTGAGCAGTTCTTC. Protein product: CASSLDTGGEQFF.

The chain is built from TRBV2 and TRBJ1-5, with a possible D match to TRBD1 (5 bases). Deletions cut 6 bases from V and 2 bases from J, with 17 bases between. CDR3 length equals 16 residues. The V gene's germline CDR1 is SNHLY and CDR2 FYNNEI. The CDR3 sequence is CASRGGGAMGNQPQHF. The CDR3 region has the DNA TGTGCCAGCAGGGGGGGAGGGGCCATGGGCAATCAGCCCCAGCATTTT.

The chain carries TRBV19 and TRBJ1-1; TRBD1 matches 7 bases. There are 14 residues in the CDR3. Germline loops: CDR1 LNHDA, CDR2 SQIVND (reference sequence). V lost 5 bases and J lost 5; bases outside the gene matches: 8. The chain's CDR3 is CASSDREKGTEAFF. The CDR3 nucleotides are TGTGCCAGTAGTGACAGGGAGAAAGGAACTGAAGCTTTCTTT.

This chain uses TRBV20-1 with TRBJ2-7, with TRBD1 matching over 7 bases. CDR1 and CDR2 (germline): DFQATT, SNEGSKA (reference sequence). The CDR3 sequence is 14 residues long. V dropped 3 bases and J dropped 5; count of bases not matched to a gene: 10. The CDR3 region has the DNA TGCAGTGCTAGTTGGGACAGTTCTCCCCACGAGCAGTACTTC. This codes for CSASWDSSPHEQYF.

The rearrangement links TRBV27 to TRBJ2-7, with 12 bases matching TRBD2. Trimming removed 4 bases from V and 2 bases from J; junction bases left unmatched: 6. The V gene's germline CDR1 is MNHEY and CDR2 SMNVEV (reference sequence). There are 16 residues in the CDR3. CDR3 coding DNA: TGTGCCAGCAGTTCTACCGGGACTAGCGGGCCCTACGAGCAGTACTTC. Its protein is CASSSTGTSGPYEQYF.

This rearrangement joins TRBV27 to TRBJ2-1, with D maybe TRBD1 (5 bases). V was pared by 2 bases and J by 9 bases, with 11 bases between. The CDR3 spans 13 residues. CDR1 is MNHEY, CDR2 SMNVEV, per germline (reference sequence). CDR3 loop: CASSLQGVPEQFF. The CDR3 region has the DNA TGTGCCAGCAGTTTACAAGGGGTTCCTGAGCAGTTCTTC.

This clone was seen a few times. The chain joins TRBV20-1 to TRBJ1-5; 7 bases match TRBD1. The CDR3 covers 13 residues. The germline CDR1 and CDR2 sequences are DFQATT and SNEGSKA (reference sequence). V was clipped by 5 bases and J by 6 bases; unmatched bases: 7. CDR3 bases: TGCAGTGCTGGTGACAGGGAAAGTCAGCCCCAGCATTTT. Translating it yields CSAGDRESQPQHF.

V is TRBV5-5 and J is TRBJ2-1, with TRBD2 as a possible D gene (6 bases). Trimming cost V 3 bases and J 4 bases, with 11 bases left between them. Germline values: CDR1 SGHKS, CDR2 YYEKEE (reference sequence). The CDR3 length is 14 residues. The CDR3 sequence is CASSSSGTYNEQFF. CDR3 sequence (DNA): TGTGCCAGCAGCTCCAGTGGGACTTACAATGAGCAGTTCTTC.

The V call is TRBV7-2, the J call TRBJ2-3; D might be TRBD2 (6 bases). In germline, CDR1 is SGHTA, CDR2 FQGNSA. Deletions cut 1 base from V and 4 bases from J, with 12 bases between. This CDR3 contains 15 residues. The CDR3 nucleotides are TGTGCCAGCAGCTTAGACGGGAGCGGGCCAGATACGCAGTATTTT. It codes for CASSLDGSGPDTQYF.

The J gene is TRBJ2-2, the V gene TRBV6-1, with D tentatively TRBD2 (6 bases). The CDR3 has 16 amino acids. The V and J ends lost 2 bases and 4 bases respectively, with 14 bases between them. Germline-derived CDR1 and CDR2 are MNHNS and SASEGT. This CDR3 reads CASSEFGREFTGELFF. The CDR3 DNA follows: TGTGCCAGCAGTGAATTTGGCCGGGAGTTCACCGGGGAGCTGTTTTTT.

Only a few counts were recorded for this clone. The V gene is TRBV11-2, the J gene TRBJ1-1, with D possibly matching TRBD1 (5 bases). The length of the CDR3 is 12 residues. Germline loops: CDR1 SGHAT, CDR2 FQNNGV. Trimming pared 5 bases from V and 10 bases from J, leaving 14 bases between. For the CDR3, the DNA is TGTGCCAGCAGCCCTGACAGATTAGTAGCTTTCTTT. Amino acid sequence: CASSPDRLVAFF. Based on the CDR3 plus reference TRBV11-2 and TRBJ1-1, the full variable domain is EAGVAQSPRYKIIEKRQSVAFWCNPISGHATLYWYQQILGQGPKLLIQFQNNGVVDDSQLPKDRFSAERLKGVDSTLKIQPAKLEDSAVYLCASSPDRLVAFFGQGTRLTVV.

The chain recombines TRBV5-8 with TRBJ1-5; 9 bases are a match to TRBD1. Germline values: CDR1 SGHTS, CDR2 YDEGEE. The ends lost 4 bases at V and 1 base at J; junction bases unmatched: 6. The CDR3 sequence is 16 residues long. The CDR3 coding sequence is TGTGCCAGCAGCCCCGGACAGGGGAGGAGCAATCAGCCCCAGCATTTT. Translating it yields CASSPGQGRSNQPQHF.

This clone was seen just once. The CDR3: CASSPEEYDEQFF. The CDR3 DNA reads as TGTGCCAGCAGCCCAGAAGAATACGATGAGCAGTTCTTC. This chain connects TRBV7-6 to TRBJ2-1, with no clear D. V was cut by 5 bases and J by 8 bases, with 13 bases left in between. Germline lookup yields CDR1 SGHVS and CDR2 FNYEAQ. CDR3 length: 13 amino acids. The full variable domain, in which reference TRBV7-6 and TRBJ2-1 provide the parts outside the CDR3, is GAGVSQSPRYKVTKRGQDVALRCDPISGHVSLYWYRQALGQGPEFLTYFNYEAQQDKSGLPNDRFSAERPEGSISTLTIQRTEQRDSAMYRCASSPEEYDEQFFGPGTRLTVL.

This clone appeared a few times. This rearrangement joins TRBV2 to TRBJ1-2, with D perhaps TRBD1 (6 bases). The CDR3 runs 13 residues. The V and J ends lost 5 bases and 5 bases respectively, with 12 bases between them. CDR1 is SNHLY, CDR2 FYNNEI, per germline. This CDR3 is CASSRGGDYGYTF. The DNA for the CDR3 is TGTGCCAGCAGTAGAGGGGGGGATTATGGCTACACCTTC.

The J gene is TRBJ1-1, the V gene TRBV2; tentative D call: TRBD1 (6 bases). Germline V gene data show CDR1 as SNHLY and CDR2 as FYNNEI. Between the trimmed V and J ends, which lost 4 bases and 5 bases, there was a span of 11 bases. The CDR3 has 13 amino acids. Here the CDR3 reads CASSGTVGTEAFF. The CDR3 DNA reads TGTGCCAGCAGTGGGACAGTGGGAACTGAAGCTTTCTTT.

The chain uses TRBV5-1 and TRBJ1-3, with a tentative D call TRBD1 (6 bases). This CDR3 is built from 16 residues. CDR1 is SGHRS and CDR2 is YFSETQ in the germline V gene. V was pared by 1 base and J by 7 bases, with 18 bases between. The CDR3 DNA follows: TGCGCCAGCAGCTTGACTACCGGGACACCTTTGAACACCATATATTTT. Amino acid sequence: CASSLTTGTPLNTIYF.

This clone has a single count. V gene TRBV7-2 combines with J gene TRBJ2-3; TRBD1 is a possible D gene (5 bases). The germline gives CDR1 SGHTA, CDR2 FQGNSA. V was cut by 0 bases and J by 0 bases, with 13 bases left in between. The CDR3 covers 17 residues. The CDR3 DNA sequence: TGTGCCAGCAGCTTAGCCAGGGCGCGCTCTAGCACAGATACGCAGTATTTT. This gives the protein CASSLARARSSTDTQYF.

The chain has TRBV9 and TRBJ2-2, with TRBD2 identical over 9 bases. The V gene end was trimmed by 0 bases and the J gene end by 7 bases; junction bases not matched to a gene: 7. The CDR3 contains 16 residues. In germline, CDR1 is SGDLS, CDR2 YYNGEE. CDR3 coding DNA: TGTGCCAGCAGCGTAGGGGTAGCGGGAGTGGGCGGGGAGCTGTTTTTT. Translated, it gives CASSVGVAGVGGELFF.

This chain links TRBV29-1 with TRBJ2-3; D perhaps matches TRBD2 (6 bases). The V end lost 2 bases, the J end lost 4 bases, and 16 bases lay between the germline ends. This CDR3 is built from 15 residues. Germline CDR1 reads SQVTM; CDR2 reads ANQGSEA. The CDR3 DNA follows: TGCAGCGTTGAACCTAGACTAGAAGTACCAGATACGCAGTATTTT. Protein: CSVEPRLEVPDTQYF.